This is a list of T cell receptor beta chains from one sample in a study of shared T cell receptors in the human thymus. Clones were read by immunoSEQ multiplex PCR, and TCRdb kept only the in-frame ones, dropping some. The sample lists about 380,000 clones, roughly 94% seen once, with approximately 0.02% in the top ten. Sequenced input: thymocytes. The receptor set was obtained from a human donor. The CDR3 runs from the conserved cysteine through the conserved F or W. The D gene is left open where the match is weak. Clone size, where shown, is once, few, many, or a class for clones that have expanded.

CDR3nt: TGTGCCAGCAGCTCCCCGAATGGAAACACCATATATTTT
CDR3aa: CASSSPNGNTIYF
d_gene: NA
v_gene: TRBV7-9
abundance: NA
j_gene: TRBJ1-3

CDR3nt: TGTGCCAGCAGCTTGGTGAAGGGGACACTACTCTATGGCTACACCTTC
CDR3aa: CASSLVKGTLLYGYTF
d_gene: NA
v_gene: TRBV5-6
abundance: once
j_gene: TRBJ1-2

CDR3nt: TGTGCCAGTACCGGACAGGGCGAGACCCAGTACTTC
CDR3aa: CASTGQGETQYF
d_gene: TRBD1
v_gene: TRBV19
abundance: NA
j_gene: TRBJ2-5

CDR3nt: TGTGCCAGCAATGAGGGATCAACCGGGGAGCTGTTTTTT
CDR3aa: CASNEGSTGELFF
d_gene: NA
v_gene: TRBV4-2
abundance: NA
j_gene: TRBJ2-2

CDR3nt: TGCGCCAGCAGCGCGACTACTCTCTCCTACAATGAGCAGTTCTTC
CDR3aa: CASSATTLSYNEQFF
d_gene: NA
v_gene: TRBV10-2
abundance: NA
j_gene: TRBJ2-1

CDR3nt: TGTGCCAGCAGTGGACAGGGGGAGGCCTATGGCTACACCTTC
CDR3aa: CASSGQGEAYGYTF
d_gene: TRBD1
v_gene: TRBV28
abundance: NA
j_gene: TRBJ1-2

CDR3nt: TGTGCCAGCAGTTTCGTAGCGGGAGAATCGGCCGGGGAGCTGTTTTTT
CDR3aa: CASSFVAGESAGELFF
d_gene: TRBD2
v_gene: TRBV28
abundance: NA
j_gene: TRBJ2-2

CDR3nt: TGCGCCAGCAGCTTGGAAGGGCGGGGTCAGCCCCAGCATTTT
CDR3aa: CASSLEGRGQPQHF
d_gene: NA
v_gene: TRBV5-1
abundance: NA
j_gene: TRBJ1-5

CDR3nt: TGTGCCAGCAGTCCCGGGCTTCAGGATCAGCCCCAGCATTTT
CDR3aa: CASSPGLQDQPQHF
d_gene: NA
v_gene: TRBV27
abundance: NA
j_gene: TRBJ1-5

CDR3nt: TGTGCCAGCACCCTCGGGACGGGGGGCGACTATGGCTACACCTTC
CDR3aa: CASTLGTGGDYGYTF
d_gene: NA
v_gene: TRBV25-1
abundance: once
j_gene: TRBJ1-2

CDR3nt: TGCGCCAGCAGCTTGGCCGTCGCAGAGATGAACACTGAAGCTTTCTTT
CDR3aa: CASSLAVAEMNTEAFF
d_gene: NA
v_gene: TRBV5-1
abundance: NA
j_gene: TRBJ1-1

CDR3nt: TGTGCCAGCAGCTTCCGGACGATGAAGCGATTAACGCAAGCTTTCTTT
CDR3aa: CASSFRTMKRLTQAFF
d_gene: NA
v_gene: TRBV9
abundance: NA
j_gene: TRBJ1-1

CDR3nt: TGCAGCGCCGCCGACAGGGATTACGAGCAGTACTTC
CDR3aa: CSAADRDYEQYF
d_gene: TRBD1
v_gene: TRBV29-1
abundance: NA
j_gene: TRBJ2-7

CDR3nt: TGTGCCACCAGCAGAGTTTCTAGCGGGAGGGCCGGTGAGACCCAGTACTTC
CDR3aa: CATSRVSSGRAGETQYF
d_gene: TRBD2
v_gene: TRBV15
abundance: NA
j_gene: TRBJ2-5

CDR3nt: TGTGCCAGCAGTTACTGGGACAGGGGCTACGAGCAGTACTTC
CDR3aa: CASSYWDRGYEQYF
d_gene: TRBD1
v_gene: TRBV28
abundance: NA
j_gene: TRBJ2-7

CDR3nt: TGTGCCAGCAGCTTAAGGACGGAAACCTACGAGCAGTACTTC
CDR3aa: CASSLRTETYEQYF
d_gene: NA
v_gene: TRBV7-2
abundance: once
j_gene: TRBJ2-7

CDR3nt: TGCACCAGCAGCCAATCCTCACTAGCGTTAAGCACAGATACGCAGTATTTT
CDR3aa: CTSSQSSLALSTDTQYF
d_gene: NA
v_gene: TRBV1
abundance: NA
j_gene: TRBJ2-3

CDR3nt: TGCGCCACCGTACCGGGACTGCTTACCTACGAGCAGTACTTC
CDR3aa: CATVPGLLTYEQYF
d_gene: NA
v_gene: TRBV10-2
abundance: NA
j_gene: TRBJ2-7

CDR3nt: TGTGCCAGCAGCCCAGTCCGGGACGGACGAGGGGGGCAGTATTTT
CDR3aa: CASSPVRDGRGGQYF
d_gene: NA
v_gene: TRBV14
abundance: once
j_gene: TRBJ2-3

CDR3nt: TGTGCCAGCTCACAAGTAGATAGCGGGCGAAGCTCCTACGAGCAGTACTTC
CDR3aa: CASSQVDSGRSSYEQYF
d_gene: TRBD2
v_gene: TRBV18
abundance: NA
j_gene: TRBJ2-7

CDR3nt: TGTGCCAGCAGTTCGGAGACACTGAACACTGAAGCTTTCTTT
CDR3aa: CASSSETLNTEAFF
d_gene: NA
v_gene: TRBV28
abundance: NA
j_gene: TRBJ1-1

CDR3nt: TGTGCCAGCAGTTGTGGCCTGAGCACAGATACGCAGTATTTT
CDR3aa: CASSCGLSTDTQYF
d_gene: NA
v_gene: TRBV27
abundance: NA
j_gene: TRBJ2-3

CDR3nt: TGTGCCTGGAGTTCCCTACGGGGTTTAAATGAGCAGTTCTTC
CDR3aa: CAWSSLRGLNEQFF
d_gene: NA
v_gene: TRBV30
abundance: NA
j_gene: TRBJ2-1

CDR3nt: TGTGCCAGCAGCTTGGGGGGCTCTGGAAACACCATATATTTT
CDR3aa: CASSLGGSGNTIYF
d_gene: NA
v_gene: TRBV5-8
abundance: NA
j_gene: TRBJ1-3

CDR3nt: TGTGCCAGCAAGGGACTAGCGGTTATTGAAGGGAAGACCCAGTACTTC
CDR3aa: CASKGLAVIEGKTQYF
d_gene: TRBD2
v_gene: TRBV2
abundance: NA
j_gene: TRBJ2-5

CDR3nt: TGTGCCAGCATGGGCAGGGGGATTAACTATGGCTACACCTTC
CDR3aa: CASMGRGINYGYTF
d_gene: TRBD1
v_gene: TRBV27
abundance: NA
j_gene: TRBJ1-2

CDR3nt: TGTGCCAGCAGTCCGACAGGCCACTACGAGCAGTACTTC
CDR3aa: CASSPTGHYEQYF
d_gene: NA
v_gene: TRBV6-1
abundance: NA
j_gene: TRBJ2-7

CDR3nt: TGTGCCAGCAGCTCCCTTAGCGCGAGCTCCTACAATGAGCAGTTCTTC
CDR3aa: CASSSLSASSYNEQFF
d_gene: NA
v_gene: TRBV7-6
abundance: NA
j_gene: TRBJ2-1

CDR3nt: TGTGCCAGCAGCTCCCGGGGCTACCTAAATGAAAAACTGTTTTTT
CDR3aa: CASSSRGYLNEKLFF
d_gene: NA
v_gene: TRBV7-6
abundance: NA
j_gene: TRBJ1-4

CDR3nt: TGTGCCATCAGCAATTACAATGAGCAGTTCTTC
CDR3aa: CAISNYNEQFF
d_gene: NA
v_gene: TRBV10-3
abundance: NA
j_gene: TRBJ2-1

CDR3nt: TGCGCCAGCAGTGACCCCCGACACGACACCGGGGAGCTGTTTTTT
CDR3aa: CASSDPRHDTGELFF
d_gene: NA
v_gene: TRBV10-2
abundance: NA
j_gene: TRBJ2-2